These T cell receptor beta chains were read from a single sample in a study of blood T cell repertoires in COVID-19. Method: immunoSEQ multiplex PCR; TCRdb's copy keeps in-frame clones and lacks some. Of 250,000 to 300,000 clones in the sample, just over 90% were seen once. Sequences were obtained from PBMCs or T cells enriched from blood (not recorded which). The receptors stem from a woman aged 40 to 49 with acute COVID-19. CDR3s include the opening cysteine and the closing phenylalanine or tryptophan. The order of the fields is clone size, V gene, J gene, D gene, CDR3 DNA, CDR3 protein. D genes are given only for firm matches. Size is stated for part of the rows, as once, few or many counts, or as a class when the clone is expanded.

.	TRBV2	TRBJ2-2	.	TGTGCCAGCAGCGACCTGGGAGTGCCCGGGGAGCTGTTTTTT	CASSDLGVPGELFF
.	TRBV5-1	TRBJ1-3	TRBD1	TGCGCCAGCAGCCCCCAGACAGGGGGGCAAGACACCATATATTTT	CASSPQTGGQDTIYF
.	TRBV4-1	TRBJ2-5	TRBD2	TGCGCCAGCAGCCGAACCAGCGGGGGGGACCAAGAGACCCAGTACTTC	CASSRTSGGDQETQYF
.	TRBV3-1/TRBV3-2	TRBJ1-3	.	TGTGCCAGCAGCCAGGGCCATACTGGAAACACCATATATTTT	CASSQGHTGNTIYF
once	TRBV28	TRBJ1-1	.	TGTGCCAGCAGTTCCCCTCGACTGGACACTGAAGCTTTCTTT	CASSSPRLDTEAFF
.	TRBV6-5	TRBJ2-7	TRBD1	TGTGCCAGCAGTTCCCCCAAGGGGGCTTCCTACGAGCAGTACTTC	CASSSPKGASYEQYF
.	TRBV25-1	TRBJ2-3	TRBD1	TGTGCCAGCAGTGGGGTTCCCGGGACAGGAGAAGGCACAGATACGCAGTATTTT	CASSGVPGTGEGTDTQYF
.	TRBV3-1/TRBV3-2	TRBJ2-7	TRBD2	TGTGCCAGCAGCCACGGACTAGCGGGAGGGGAGCAGTACTTC	CASSHGLAGGEQYF
few	TRBV5-1	TRBJ2-2	TRBD2	TGCGCCAGCAGCTTGGACGGGGCGGGAGGCCGGGAGCTGTTTTTT	CASSLDGAGGRELFF
.	TRBV2	TRBJ1-2	.	TGTGCCAGCAGTGAACCGGACATGCTCTATGGCTACACCTTC	CASSEPDMLYGYTF
.	TRBV9	TRBJ2-1	.	TGTGCCAGCAGCGTAGGGGGAGAAGTTTTTGTTGAGCAGTTCTTC	CASSVGGEVFVEQFF
.	TRBV6-1	TRBJ2-2	.	TGTGCCAGCAGTGAAGCGCTCCCGGACAGCACCGGGGAGCTGTTTTTT	CASSEALPDSTGELFF
once	TRBV12-3/TRBV12-4	TRBJ2-7	TRBD1	TGTGCCAGCACCCGGACAGGGGAGGAACAGTACTTC	CASTRTGEEQYF
.	TRBV3-1/TRBV3-2	TRBJ1-3	.	TGTGCCAGCAGCCGGGGCCCAGCCTCTGGAAACACCATATATTTT	CASSRGPASGNTIYF
.	TRBV6-5	TRBJ1-2	.	TGTGCCAGTCATGGGGGGGTCAGGAACTATGGCTACACCTTC	CASHGGVRNYGYTF
.	TRBV30	TRBJ1-6	.	TGTGCCTGGAGCGACCTCCCTGGGGGCAGGGGAAGGGCACCCCTCCACTTT	CAWSDLPGGRGRAPLHF
.	TRBV18	TRBJ1-1	.	TGTGCCAGCTCACCACCGGTCTGGGCAGGGCGGCCTGAAGCTTTCTTT	CASSPPVWAGRPEAFF
few	TRBV6-6	TRBJ2-1	.	TGTGCCAGCGGGGTAGCGCTAAGCAATGAGCAGTTCTTC	CASGVALSNEQFF
.	TRBV5-4	TRBJ1-4	.	TGTGCCAGCAGCCCCGGGGATGGTGAAAAACTGTTTTTT	CASSPGDGEKLFF
.	TRBV19	TRBJ1-2	.	TGTGCCAGTACCCGGACAGTTTCTAACTATGGCTACACCTTC	CASTRTVSNYGYTF
.	TRBV28	TRBJ1-2	TRBD1	TGTGCCAGCAGTTTGCCCGGGACAGCCTATGGCTACACCTTC	CASSLPGTAYGYTF
.	TRBV23-1	TRBJ2-6	.	TGCGCCAGCAGTCATCTGCAGGGCCCCAAGGGAAGCTCTGGGGCCAACGTCCTGACTTTC	CASSHLQGPKGSSGANVLTF
.	TRBV4-3	TRBJ2-7	TRBD1	TGCGCCAGCAGCCAAAGGACAGGGGAGTACGAGCAGTACTTC	CASSQRTGEYEQYF
.	TRBV5-5	TRBJ1-1	.	TGTGCCAGCAGCTTGACAGGCAGGGAAACTGAAGCTTTCTTT	CASSLTGRETEAFF
.	TRBV11-1	TRBJ1-2	TRBD1	TGTGCCAGCAGCGGATGGACAGGGGCTCACTATGGCTACACCTTC	CASSGWTGAHYGYTF
.	TRBV19	TRBJ1-5	TRBD1	TGTGCCAGTAGTATCGGGGGACAGATCCGGAGTCAGCCCCAGCATTTT	CASSIGGQIRSQPQHF
.	TRBV10-1	TRBJ1-2	.	TGCGCCAGCAGGCAGGCAGGGGACATAGCTAACTATGGCTACACCTTC	CASRQAGDIANYGYTF
.	TRBV5-1	TRBJ2-3	TRBD1	TGCGCCAGCAGCTTGGACAGGGGGGTCGTAGATACGCAGTATTTT	CASSLDRGVVDTQYF
.	TRBV5-6	TRBJ2-5	TRBD1	TGTGCCAGCAGCCCAACAGGGGACCAAGAGACCCAGTACTTC	CASSPTGDQETQYF
.	TRBV12-3/TRBV12-4	TRBJ2-7	TRBD1	TGTGCCAGCAGGAGACAGGGGGTCAACGAGCAGTACTTC	CASRRQGVNEQYF